This is a list of T cell receptor beta chains from one sample in a study of control samples from healthy donors and cancer patients. The repertoire was sequenced with immunoSEQ multiplex PCR; TCRdb's copy has only in-frame clones and lacks some. Of roughly 160,000 clones in the sample, roughly 94% were seen once. Material for sequencing was PBMCs. Source of these receptors: a man in his sixties with colorectal cancer. CDR3s include the opening cysteine and the closing phenylalanine or tryptophan. A D gene is named only where the DNA matches it firmly. The size of a clone is reported for some rows only, either as once, few or many, or as a class for expanded clones.

clone_size j_call v_call d_call cdr3_nt cdr3_aa
NA TRBJ2-7 TRBV6-2/TRBV6-3 NA TGTGCCAGCAGTTACGCCCTCCCTACCTACGAGCAGTACTTC CASSYALPTYEQYF
NA TRBJ2-3 TRBV4-2 TRBD2 TGTGCCAGCAGCCCGACTAGCGCAGATACGCAGTATTTT CASSPTSADTQYF
NA TRBJ1-2 TRBV12-3/TRBV12-4 NA TGTGCCAGCAGCCCTGTTAACTATGGCTACACCTTC CASSPVNYGYTF
NA TRBJ1-5 TRBV6-5 NA TGTGCCAGCACTACCGGGGACTTGGTTGGGCAGCCCCAGCATTTT CASTTGDLVGQPQHF
NA TRBJ2-3 TRBV3-1/TRBV3-2 NA TGTGCCAGCGACCGAGGGGGCGGGGGTGATACGCAGTATTTT CASDRGGGGDTQYF
NA TRBJ1-2 TRBV5-1 NA TGCGCCAGCAGCTTGGTTCTACCGGGGGTAAGCAGTGGCTACACCTTC CASSLVLPGVSSGYTF
NA TRBJ2-2 TRBV11-3 NA TGTGCCAGCAGCTTAGTCCCCGGAAGGAGGGTCACCGGGGAGCTGTTTTTT CASSLVPGRRVTGELFF
NA TRBJ2-3 TRBV6-5 NA TGTGCCAGCAGCCTGACTGGTGGCAGCACAGATACGCAGTATTTT CASSLTGGSTDTQYF
NA TRBJ1-4 TRBV4-1 NA TGCGCCAGCAGCCCTCACAGTAGAGGGGCAACTAATGAAAAACTGTTTTTT CASSPHSRGATNEKLFF
NA TRBJ1-6 TRBV11-2 NA TGTGCCAGCAGCTTAGTTGCGGACGCTAATTCACCCCTCCACTTT CASSLVADANSPLHF
NA TRBJ2-2 TRBV11-2 TRBD2 TGTGCCAGCAGGGCGGGGGGAGCTCTTACCGGGGAGCTGTTTTTT CASRAGGALTGELFF
NA TRBJ1-1 TRBV19 NA TGTGCCAGTACCGACAGGTTGAACACTGAAGCTTTCTTT CASTDRLNTEAFF
NA TRBJ2-7 TRBV2 NA TGTGCCAGCAGAACCGTCCGGGGCCTCTACGAGCAGTACTTC CASRTVRGLYEQYF
NA TRBJ1-2 TRBV7-9 TRBD1 TGTGCCAGCAGCCAGGTCCCCCCTGGGGACAGGTGGAGTGGGGGCTACACCTTC CASSQVPPGDRWSGGYTF
NA TRBJ2-7 TRBV6-5 TRBD1 TGTGCCAGCAGTTACGCCCGGGGACAGGGCTACGAGCAGTACTTC CASSYARGQGYEQYF
NA TRBJ1-3 TRBV4-3 NA TGCGCCAGCAGCCAAGTGGGGCAAGCGGGAAACACCATATATTTT CASSQVGQAGNTIYF
NA TRBJ2-5 TRBV29-1 NA TGCAGCGCCGATACGGACACCGTGGGGGAGACCCAGTACTTC CSADTDTVGETQYF
NA TRBJ1-2 TRBV15 TRBD1 TGTGCCACCAGCAGACGGGCCAGGACAGGGGGAGGAGGCTACACCTTC CATSRRARTGGGGYTF
NA TRBJ2-1 TRBV5-1 NA TGCGCCAGCAGCCGGGGCCCCACGATGGATGAGCAGTTCTTC CASSRGPTMDEQFF
NA TRBJ1-2 TRBV7-2 NA TGTGCCAGCAGCCCTCGACAGGTGAACTATGGCTACACCTTC CASSPRQVNYGYTF
NA TRBJ2-7 TRBV6-2/TRBV6-3 NA TGTGCCAGCAGTCGCTCCGAGGGGTTCGAGCAGTACTTC CASSRSEGFEQYF
NA TRBJ1-6 TRBV30 TRBD1 TGTGCCTGGAGTGTAGACAGGGTGGGATCCTATAATTCACCCCTCCACTTT CAWSVDRVGSYNSPLHF
NA TRBJ1-1 TRBV6-2/TRBV6-3 TRBD1 TGTGCCAGCAGCCTCAGGGGGCTCAGCGCTGAAGCTTTCTTT CASSLRGLSAEAFF
NA TRBJ1-3 TRBV4-1 TRBD1 TGCGCCAGCAGCCAAGGACGGGACAGTGGAAGCACCATATATTTT CASSQGRDSGSTIYF
NA TRBJ1-5 TRBV7-9 NA TGTGCCAGCAGCTTAGATGACCAGCCCCAGCATTTT CASSLDDQPQHF
once TRBJ2-2 TRBV18 NA TGTGCCAGCTCACCGGACGAATCGAACACCGGGGAGCTGTTTTTT CASSPDESNTGELFF
NA TRBJ2-7 TRBV6-6 NA TGTGCCAGCAGTTACCTTACAGGAGACTACGAGCAGTACTTC CASSYLTGDYEQYF
NA TRBJ1-2 TRBV7-8 NA TGTGCCAGCAGCTTAGTCGGTTCAGCTAACTATGGCTACACCTTC CASSLVGSANYGYTF
NA TRBJ2-7 TRBV7-2 NA TGTGCCAGCAGCTTCGGTTCCTACGAGCAGTACTTC CASSFGSYEQYF
once TRBJ1-2 TRBV13 NA TGTGCCAGCAGCTTAAAAAGATTCTATGGCTACACCTTC CASSLKRFYGYTF
NA TRBJ1-1 TRBV6-5 NA TGTGCCAGCAGTACCCGTCGGGGGAACACTGAAGCTTTCTTT CASSTRRGNTEAFF
NA TRBJ2-2 TRBV7-9 TRBD1 TGTGCCAGCAGCCACCGGGACAGGGGCACCGGGGAGCTGTTTTTT CASSHRDRGTGELFF
once TRBJ1-4 TRBV27 NA TGTGCCAGCAGTTTACAGGTTAACGAAAAACTGTTTTTT CASSLQVNEKLFF
NA TRBJ2-1 TRBV3-1/TRBV3-2 TRBD1 TGTGCCAGCAGCCTACCGGGACAGGGTGCGAATGAGCAGTTCTTC CASSLPGQGANEQFF
NA TRBJ1-1 TRBV5-1 NA TGCGCCAGCAGGTCGCAGGACCGGGGCACTGAAGCTTTCTTT CASRSQDRGTEAFF
NA TRBJ1-6 TRBV6-6 NA TGTGCCAGCAGCGTTATTAAGGTGCAGGGCTCAAGCTCCTATAATTCACCCCTCCACTTT CASSVIKVQGSSSYNSPLHF
once TRBJ1-2 TRBV10-2 NA TGCGCCAGCAGCCCAACCCCGGACGCATATGGCTACACCTTC CASSPTPDAYGYTF
NA TRBJ1-2 TRBV19 NA TGTGCCAGTAGCCGGGAGTCCCTTTATGGCTACACCTTC CASSRESLYGYTF
NA TRBJ2-2 TRBV29-1 NA TGCAGCGTTCCCAGGGAACGGTGGGAAAATGGTATCCGCACCGGGGAGCTGTTTTTT CSVPRERWENGIRTGELFF
NA TRBJ1-4 TRBV5-6 NA TGTGCCAGCAGCTTCCAACTGGGCAGGGGTGGTGAAAAACTGTTTTTT CASSFQLGRGGEKLFF
NA TRBJ1-6 TRBV5-4 NA TGTGCCAGCAGTTACGACAGAGCGCCACCCCTCCACTTT CASSYDRAPPLHF
once TRBJ1-2 TRBV19 TRBD1 TGTGCCAGTAGTATAGTGGGGACAGGTCGTAATGGCTACACCTTC CASSIVGTGRNGYTF
once TRBJ2-1 TRBV9 TRBD2 TGTGCCAGCAGCGTAGTAATAGCGGGGGCGTCCGATTACAATGAGCAGTTCTTC CASSVVIAGASDYNEQFF
once TRBJ2-1 TRBV21-1 NA TGTGCCAGCAGCAAAGGGGGACAGACAAACAATGAGCAGTTCTTC CASSKGGQTNNEQFF
once TRBJ1-6 TRBV6-5 NA TGTGCCAGCAGTTTGGGGTATTATAATTCACCCCTCCACTTT CASSLGYYNSPLHF
NA TRBJ2-1 TRBV6-5 TRBD2 TGTGCCAGCAGCGCACTAGCGGGCTCCTACAATGAGCAGTTCTTC CASSALAGSYNEQFF
NA TRBJ1-4 TRBV5-1 TRBD1 TGCGCCAGCAGCTTGGACGGACAGGGGAATGAAAAACTGTTTTTT CASSLDGQGNEKLFF
NA TRBJ1-3 TRBV19 NA TGTGCCAGTATCCCCCCTACCGAGTCTGGAAACACCATATATTTT CASIPPTESGNTIYF
once TRBJ1-2 TRBV6-5 NA TGTGCCAGCAGTAGCTTTGGGACACCGGACTATGGCTACACCTTC CASSSFGTPDYGYTF
NA TRBJ1-1 TRBV3-1/TRBV3-2 NA TGTGCCAGCAGCCGCACAGGGATGAACACTGAAGCTTTCTTT CASSRTGMNTEAFF
NA TRBJ1-3 TRBV11-1 TRBD1 TGTGCCAGCAGCTTAGGGGGACAGAGCTCTGGAAACACCATATATTTT CASSLGGQSSGNTIYF
NA TRBJ1-5 TRBV5-5 NA TGTGCCAGCAGCTTGGGTAGCAATCAGCCCCAGCATTTT CASSLGSNQPQHF
NA TRBJ1-6 TRBV28 TRBD1 TGTGCCAGCCATCCGGGACAGGGAAGGGCACCCCTCCACTTT CASHPGQGRAPLHF
NA TRBJ1-2 TRBV2 TRBD1 TGTGCCAGCACCCCGACAGGGGCCTATGGCTACACCTTC CASTPTGAYGYTF
NA TRBJ2-5 TRBV5-6 NA TGTGCCAGCAGCTTGGGGGGCGTCGAGACCCAGTACTTC CASSLGGVETQYF
NA TRBJ1-2 TRBV29-1 NA TGCAGCGCCTGGGATGTTCGGAACTATGGCTACACCTTC CSAWDVRNYGYTF
NA TRBJ1-2 TRBV19 NA TGTGCCAGTATAAAAGGAGCTAACTATGGCTACACCTTC CASIKGANYGYTF
NA TRBJ2-7 TRBV29-1 NA TGCAGCGTTGAAGCCTCAGGTTCCTACGAGCAGTACTTC CSVEASGSYEQYF
NA TRBJ1-1 TRBV9 NA TGTGCCAGCAGCGTAGTAGGACAGCCGCTTAACACTGAAGCTTTCTTT CASSVVGQPLNTEAFF